What follows are 24 T cell receptor beta chains derived from one specimen sequenced in a study of blood T cell repertoires in COVID-19 (dated by TCRdb to 2018 to 2020). Library preparation was by the immunoSEQ multiplex PCR assay. TCRdb re-hosts the immuneACCESS table, in-frame sequences only. Its copies lack some clones; in the studies checked, an unresolved V gene accounts for under half of them, and the cause for the rest is not known. This sample is represented by about 110,000 clones; 85% of them were singletons. The top ten clonotypes cover roughly 3.5% of the sample. Sequencing input: peripheral blood. Receptor source: a man aged 40-55 years with acute or convalescent COVID-19.

V gene TRBV7-2 combines with J gene TRBJ2-5, with D perhaps matching TRBD2 (7 bases). Trimming left V 2 bases short and J 5 bases short, with 18 bases between. This CDR3 has 16 residues. Per the germline V gene, CDR1 is SGHTA and CDR2 is FQGNSA. The CDR3 region has the DNA TGTGCCAGCAGCTTATCCTTGGGGGGGCGGTGGGAGACCCAGTACTTC. Translating gives CASSLSLGGRWETQYF.

The chain employs TRBV7-3 and TRBJ1-2; no definite D call. The germline V gene encodes CDR1 SGHTA and CDR2 FQGTGA. The V end lost 4 bases, the J end lost 0 bases, and 9 bases lay between the germline ends. The CDR3 is 14 amino acids. The CDR3 sequence: CASSYEGSNYGYTF. Written as DNA, the CDR3 is TGTGCCAGCAGCTACGAGGGCTCTAACTATGGCTACACCTTC. The whole variable domain, remainder taken from reference TRBV7-3 and TRBJ1-2, is GAGVSQTPSNKVTEKGKYVELRCDPISGHTALYWYRQSLGQGPEFLIYFQGTGAADDSGLPNDRFFAVRPEGSVSTLKIQRTERGDSAVYLCASSYEGSNYGYTFGSGTRLTVV.

This chain joins TRBV6-7 and TRBJ2-6; TRBD1 matches at 7 bases. TRBV6-7 falls under the ORF class, with uncertain function. J gave up 0 bases and V 4 bases, and 6 bases lay outside the gene matches. This CDR3 is 17 amino acids long. The CDR3 spells CASSFSTGTSGANVLTF. The CDR3 coding sequence is TGTGCCAGCAGTTTCTCGACAGGGACCTCTGGGGCCAACGTCCTGACTTTC.

J is TRBJ1-4 and V is TRBV4-1, with TRBD1 as a possible D gene (5 bases). From germline, CDR1 is MGHRA and CDR2 YSYEKL. This CDR3 region has 16 residues. V dropped 0 bases and J dropped 2 bases, with 10 bases sitting between them. CDR3 nucleotide sequence: TGCGCCAGCAGCCAAGAAAGGGGCCCCACTAATGAAAAACTGTTTTTT. Amino acid sequence: CASSQERGPTNEKLFF.

The rearrangement links TRBV19 to TRBJ2-1, with a weak D call TRBD2 (6 bases). Germline CDR1 LNHDA, CDR2 SQIVND (reference sequence). Trimming took 3 bases from V and 8 from J, leaving 17 bases between them. The CDR3 spans 15 residues. CDR3 bases: TGTGCCAGTAGTATGGGACTGTGGGCCAAGGATGAGCAGTTCTTC. This translates into CASSMGLWAKDEQFF.

This chain joins TRBV21-1 and TRBJ2-7; the DNA was not compared with TRBD2, the D call given in the table. TRBV21-1 corresponds to a pseudogene. The CDR3 runs 16 residues. In DNA, the CDR3 is TGTGCCAGCAGCAAAGAATCGGGGGATCAAACCTACGAGCAGTACTTC. It yields the protein CASSKESGDQTYEQYF.

This sequence joins TRBV5-1 and TRBJ2-3; D is unclear. Trimming left V 7 bases short and J 2 bases short, with 11 bases between. Germline CDR1 reads SGHRS; CDR2 reads YFSETQ. CDR3 length: 13 residues. The CDR3 DNA is TGCGCCAGCGGAAGACGGGTCACAGATACGCAGTATTTT. As protein: CASGRRVTDTQYF.

The rearrangement uses TRBV6-5 and TRBJ1-2; 10 nucleotides align to TRBD1. The J segment lost 4 bases and the V segment lost 0 bases, leaving 2 bases of the junction unmatched. This CDR3 region has 15 residues. Germline V lookup: CDR1 MNHEY, CDR2 SVGAGI. Here the CDR3 DNA reads TGTGCCAGCAGTTACTCAGGGACAGGGGCCTATGGCTACACCTTC. Translation gives CASSYSGTGAYGYTF.

This clone was counted between two and nine times. The rearrangement links TRBV5-4 to TRBJ2-1; 14 nucleotides agree with TRBD2. CDR3 length: 15 amino acids. In germline, CDR1 is SGHNT, CDR2 YYREEE (reference sequence). Trimming took 5 bases from V and 5 from J; bases not matched to a gene: 3. The CDR3 spells CASSRLAGGNNEQFF. CDR3 bases: TGTGCCAGCAGTCGACTAGCGGGGGGGAACAATGAGCAGTTCTTC.

The chain joins TRBV29-1 to TRBJ1-1; TRBD1 matches at 10 bases. Losses at the gene ends were 7 bases for V and 4 bases for J; bases not matched to a gene: 6. Germline V CDR1 and CDR2: SQVTM, ANQGSEA. The CDR3 is 13 residues long. CDR3 loop: CSAQDRGTTEAFF. The CDR3 nucleotides read TGCAGCGCCCAGGACAGGGGGACCACTGAAGCTTTCTTT. The full variable domain, rest sourced from reference TRBV29-1 and TRBJ1-1, is SAVISQKPSRDICQRGTSLTIQCQVDSQVTMMFWYRQQPGQSLTLIATANQGSEATYESGFVIDKFPISRPNLTFSTLTVSNMSPEDSSIYLCSAQDRGTTEAFFGQGTRLTVV.

This chain connects TRBV18 to TRBJ1-1; no reliable D call. The germline V and J ends were trimmed by 2 bases and 2 bases, with 6 bases remaining between them. CDR1 KGHSH and CDR2 LQKENI come from the germline V gene. The CDR3 sequence is 13 residues long. The CDR3 DNA sequence: TGTGCCAGCTCACCAACTGAAAACACTGAAGCTTTCTTT. This gives the protein CASSPTENTEAFF. Full variable domain (rest looked up from reference TRBV18 and TRBJ1-1): NAGVMQNPRHLVRRRGQEARLRCSPMKGHSHVYWYRQLPEEGLKFMVYLQKENIIDESGMPKERFSAEFPKEGPSILRIQQVVRGDSAAYFCASSPTENTEAFFGQGTRLTVV.

V and J are TRBV11-2 and TRBJ2-5; D is ambiguous. CDR1 and CDR2 (germline): SGHAT, FQNNGV. The CDR3 length is 13 residues. The V and J ends lost 1 base and 2 bases respectively, with 5 bases between them. CDR3 sequence: CASSLVLQETQYF. The CDR3 DNA is TGTGCCAGCAGCTTAGTCTTACAAGAGACCCAGTACTTC.

The CDR3 loop reads CASSSGTAFAGANVLTF. The CDR3 DNA follows: TGCGCCAGCAGCTCCGGGACAGCTTTTGCTGGGGCCAACGTCCTGACTTTC. The chain employs TRBV5-1 and TRBJ2-6; 7 positions match TRBD1. Germline assignment: CDR1 SGHRS and CDR2 YFSETQ. The CDR3 contains 17 residues. Trimming cost V 3 bases and J 2 bases; bases outside gene matches: 8.

The CDR3 sequence: CAIGDTAVYLGNTIYF. CDR3 nucleotides: TGTGCCATCGGGGACACGGCGGTTTACTTGGGAAACACCATATATTTT. The chain joins TRBV10-3 to TRBJ1-3, with D perhaps matching TRBD1 (6 bases). The ends were cut back, 8 bases at V and 4 bases at J, with 21 bases in the middle. The CDR3 consists of 16 residues. The germline V gene has CDR1 ENHRY and CDR2 SYGVKD.

The chain couples TRBV7-2 to TRBJ2-5; 7 bases match TRBD2. Germline V gives CDR1 SGHTA, CDR2 FQGNSA. The CDR3 runs 16 residues. Trimming cost V 5 bases and J 1 base; bases outside gene matches: 10. CDR3 nucleotides: TGTGCCAGCAGCCCACGGGGGGTCTTCACCCAAGAGACCCAGTACTTC. Translated, it gives CASSPRGVFTQETQYF.

This clone came up once. The V and J genes are TRBV19 and TRBJ2-3; tentatively, D is TRBD2 (6 bases). V was trimmed by 6 bases and J by 6 bases, leaving 13 bases between them. CDR1 LNHDA and CDR2 SQIVND come from the germline V gene (reference sequence). The CDR3 loop spans 13 amino acids. The CDR3 coding sequence is TGTGCCAGTAGCAACAGCCGGGGGGATACGCAGTATTTT. This encodes CASSNSRGDTQYF.

The J gene is TRBJ1-6, the V gene TRBV5-6; no definite D call. Trimming stripped 0 bases from V and 10 bases from J, with 11 bases between. The V gene's germline CDR1 is SGHDT and CDR2 YYEEEE. The CDR3 runs to 14 residues. As DNA, the CDR3 is TGTGCCAGCAGCTTGGTTGGGCTTCAGTCACCCCTCCACTTT. This gives the protein CASSLVGLQSPLHF.

This clone was picked up one time. The V call is TRBV9, the J call TRBJ2-3, with D maybe TRBD2 (6 bases). Trimming stripped 0 bases from V and 0 bases from J, with 14 bases between. The CDR3 extends over 17 amino acids. CDR1 and CDR2 (germline): SGDLS, YYNGEE. CDR3: CASSVDRGWISTDTQYF. The CDR3 nucleotides are TGTGCCAGCAGCGTAGATCGGGGGTGGATTAGCACAGATACGCAGTATTTT.

The rearrangement links TRBV10-3 to TRBJ2-7; D is perhaps TRBD2 (6 bases). Per germline, CDR1 ENHRY and CDR2 SYGVKD. V dropped 0 bases and J dropped 4 bases, with 7 bases sitting between them. This CDR3 is built from 13 residues. CDR3 loop: CAISESGGYEQYF. The CDR3 DNA sequence: TGTGCCATCAGTGAGTCCGGGGGTTACGAGCAGTACTTC.

The chain combines TRBV4-2 with TRBJ1-1; the match to TRBD1 covers 7 bases. J lost 1 base, V lost 0 bases, and 8 bases had no gene match. In germline, CDR1 is LGHNA, CDR2 YNFKEQ. This CDR3 spans 17 amino acids. CDR3 residues: CASSQDWAGGQNTEAFF. CDR3 coding DNA: TGTGCCAGCAGCCAAGATTGGGCAGGGGGGCAGAACACTGAAGCTTTCTTT.

The chain has TRBV5-4 and TRBJ2-3; a weak D match, TRBD1 (6 bases). Deletions cut 0 bases from V and 3 bases from J, with 11 bases between. Germline CDR1 reads SGHNT; CDR2 reads YYREEE (reference sequence). The CDR3 has 15 amino acids. CDR3 sequence (DNA): TGTGCCAGCAGCTTGGCCCAGGGACAAACAGATACGCAGTATTTT. Its translation is CASSLAQGQTDTQYF.

The CDR3 region has the DNA TGTGCCATACACCAGGGAACTGGAAACACCATATATTTT. Translation gives CAIHQGTGNTIYF. The V and J genes are TRBV10-3 and TRBJ1-3, with a possible D match to TRBD1 (5 bases). This CDR3 contains 13 residues. Trimming took 9 bases from V and 2 from J, leaving 11 bases between them. Germline CDR1 ENHRY, CDR2 SYGVKD.

J is TRBJ2-3 and V is TRBV5-4; 7 bases match TRBD2. Germline loops: CDR1 SGHNT, CDR2 YYREEE (reference sequence). The length of the CDR3 is 16 residues. The V segment lost 0 bases and the J segment 0 bases; nucleotides outside the gene matches: 4. CDR3 coding DNA: TGTGCCAGCAGCTTGGATCTAGCGGCTAGCACAGATACGCAGTATTTT. It yields the protein CASSLDLAASTDTQYF. Using reference TRBV5-4 and TRBJ2-3 for the parts outside the CDR3, the full variable domain is ETGVTQSPTHLIKTRGQQVTLRCSSQSGHNTVSWYQQALGQGPQFIFQYYREEENGRGNFPPRFSGLQFPNYSSELNVNALELDDSALYLCASSLDLAASTDTQYFGPGTRLTVL.

The V gene is TRBV24-1, the J gene TRBJ2-3; D is undetermined. V lost 3 bases, J lost 2 bases, and 5 bases lay in between. Germline V gene sequence: CDR1 KGHDR, CDR2 SFDVKD. CDR3 length: 13 residues. The CDR3 is CATSDPHTDTQYF. The CDR3 nucleotides read TGTGCCACCAGTGATCCCCACACAGATACGCAGTATTTT.